This note documents a single T cell receptor beta chain sequence. This record comes from a study of blood T cell repertoires in COVID-19. Overall study context: The United States, Italy and Spain were the sources of the acute and convalescent COVID-19 samples. PBMCs, B-cell-depleted T cells, or T cells were the source of the cDNA or gDNA that made up the material.

The CDR3 is 15 residues long. The J segment lost 3 bases and the V segment lost 4 bases, leaving 4 bases of the junction unmatched. Germline values: CDR1 SGHDT, CDR2 YYEEEE. Authors' analysis steps: For nucleated cells, counts were estimated from reference gene primer amplification. Sequenced by immunoSEQ multiplex PCR; TCRdb stores in-frame clones only, minus some. V, J and clone size are taken as reported in that table, and D and trimming were inferred from the DNA itself. The sample holds around 130,000 clones, approximately 90% seen once. Sequencing was performed on peripheral blood. The V and J genes are TRBV5-6 and TRBJ2-1; the match to TRBD2 covers 10 bases. The TCR comes from a man aged 50 or older with active or convalescent COVID-19. CDR3 region: CASSVAGGLYNEQFF. The CDR3 DNA is TGTGCCAGCAGCGTAGCGGGGGGCCTCTACAATGAGCAGTTCTTC.